The entry below gives a single T cell receptor (beta chain) sequence along with its context. The sorted-subset replicate PCRs were given approximately 190 ng DNA, which is 30,000 to 35,000 T cell genomes. How the authors handled the data: Owing to the provision of junction-only sequences devoid of quality scores by immunoSEQ, filtering differed. Assay: immunoSEQ multiplex PCR; the TCRdb copy retains only in-frame clones and omits some. V and J calls and clone size are those listed in that table; D and trimming were worked out from the DNA. The table lists over a million clones, roughly 74% of them singletons. Donors comprised healthy HIV-negative adults lacking recent acute infections or vaccinations. The CDR3 loop spans 16 amino acids. Germline lookup yields CDR1 SGHRS and CDR2 YFSETQ. After removal of 0 bases from V and 1 base from J, the junction contained 5 bases not matched to a gene. This record belongs to a study of shared clonotypes between healthy human individuals.

The sequence was obtained from a man aged 18 to 35 in good health. Some clones in this sample may be carry-over from other donors' samples. The V and J genes are TRBV5-1 and TRBJ2-5, with TRBD2 matching over 8 bases. Sequencing was performed on memory CD4+ T cells from PBMCs. Subset reported: CD45RA-negative fraction. CDR3 loop: CASSLGPGGGQETQYF. In DNA form, the CDR3 reads TGCGCCAGCAGCTTGGGACCGGGAGGGGGCCAAGAGACCCAGTACTTC.